The 30 T cell receptor beta chains presented below share a single source sample, sequenced in a study of cytomegalovirus exposure and HLA in healthy donors. With 60 Vbeta and 13 Jbeta primers, the PCR was carried out. Using immunoSEQ multiplex PCR, the repertoire was profiled, and TCRdb retains in-frame clones only, with some absent. In the table there are under 150,000 clones, 60% to 85% of which are singletons. The sample comprised PBMCs. The receptors were gathered from a woman between 40 and 50 years old in good health and CMV-seronegative.

CDR3 bases: TGTGCCAGCAGCTTAAGGCTAAATACAGGCTCCGGGGAGCTGTTTTTT. It codes for CASSLRLNTGSGELFF. The chain carries TRBV7-9 and TRBJ2-2; weak D call: TRBD1 (5 bases). Trimming took off 2 bases at V and 6 bases at J, with 16 bases between the two ends. This CDR3 has 16 residues. CDR1 SEHNR and CDR2 FQNEAQ come from the germline V gene (reference sequence).

This rearrangement joins TRBV6-4 to TRBJ2-2, with 8 bases aligning to TRBD2. V lost 4 bases to trimming and J lost 3 bases; unmatched junction nucleotides: 4. Germline values: CDR1 MRHNA, CDR2 SNTAGT. This CDR3 region has 15 residues. This chain's CDR3 is CASSVRGGHTGELFF. The CDR3 DNA reads as TGTGCCAGCAGTGTTCGGGGGGGCCACACCGGGGAGCTGTTTTTT.

The chain is built from TRBV27 and TRBJ2-2; 10 bases line up with TRBD2. Germline-derived CDR1 and CDR2 are MNHEY and SMNVEV (reference sequence). The CDR3 sequence is 17 residues long. V lost 3 bases and J lost 2; bases outside the gene matches: 6. CDR3 nucleotides: TGTGCCAGCAGTTTTTGGACTAGCGGCCTCAACACCGGGGAGCTGTTTTTT. This gives the protein CASSFWTSGLNTGELFF.

This chain uses TRBV9 with TRBJ2-5, with 7 bases lining up with TRBD2. Trimming removed 2 bases from V and 5 bases from J; junction bases left unmatched: 12. Germline V CDR1 and CDR2: SGDLS, YYNGEE. This CDR3 spans 16 amino acids. CDR3: CASSVGLGPGGETQYF. The CDR3, as DNA: TGTGCCAGCAGCGTTGGTTTAGGACCCGGGGGGGAGACCCAGTACTTC.

This clone was seen more than once but under ten times. The chain has TRBV10-1 and TRBJ2-1; D might be TRBD2 (6 bases). The CDR3 has 16 amino acids. CDR1 is WNHNN, CDR2 SYGVQD, per germline (reference sequence). Trimming took off 4 bases at V and 3 bases at J, with 16 bases between the two ends. The CDR3 DNA is TGCGCCAGCAGTGTCAGTACGGGAGTCGGCTACAATGAGCAGTTCTTC. Translated: CASSVSTGVGYNEQFF.

V is TRBV28 and J is TRBJ2-1; tentatively, D is TRBD2 (5 bases). Trimming cost V 7 bases and J 0 bases, with 13 bases left between them. This CDR3 is built from 15 residues. CDR1 and CDR2 from the germline V gene are MDHEN and SYDVKM. CDR3 coding DNA: TGTGCCAGCACCTCGGTTGGGAGCTCCTACAATGAGCAGTTCTTC. Amino acid sequence: CASTSVGSSYNEQFF.

The genes are TRBV6-5 and TRBJ1-1; 8 positions match TRBD1. Germline V gene lookup returns CDR1 MNHEY and CDR2 SVGAGI. The CDR3 covers 14 residues. V shed 6 bases and J 4 bases; nucleotides not matched to a gene: 7. The CDR3 loop is CASSRRTGSTEAFF. As DNA, the CDR3 is TGTGCCAGCAGCCGTAGGACAGGGAGCACTGAAGCTTTCTTT.

This clone showed up just once. One end of the junction does not line up with germline, which may come from a read error. V is TRBV5-4 and J is TRBJ2-6; the match to TRBD2 covers 7 bases. CDR1 and CDR2 from the germline V gene are SGHNT and YYREEE (reference sequence). The CDR3 is 16 residues long. The CDR3 spells CASSSGGPSGANGLTF. In DNA, the CDR3 is TGTGCCAGCAGCTCGGGGGGTCCATCCGGGGCCAACGGCCTGACTTTC.

The chain has TRBV5-1 and TRBJ1-1, with D possibly TRBD1 on 6 matching bases. Germline CDR1 and CDR2: SGHRS and YFSETQ. V was clipped by 3 bases and J by 0 bases, with 21 bases between them. CDR3 size: 18 residues. CDR3 sequence: CASSSPPGQFGMNTEAFF. The CDR3, as DNA: TGCGCCAGCAGCTCGCCCCCCGGACAGTTCGGAATGAACACTGAAGCTTTCTTT.

This clone was seen only once. The rearrangement links TRBV7-9 to TRBJ1-2, with D tentatively TRBD1 (5 bases). CDR3 length: 13 residues. Trimming left V 3 bases short and J 9 bases short, with 14 bases between. Germline CDR1 is SEHNR and CDR2 is FQNEAQ (reference sequence). CDR3 sequence reads: CASSLQGLKSYTF. The CDR3 DNA sequence: TGTGCCAGCAGCTTGCAGGGACTGAAAAGCTACACCTTC.

V gene TRBV5-1 combines with J gene TRBJ1-1; unclear D gene. The germline CDR1 and CDR2 sequences are SGHRS and YFSETQ. CDR3 length equals 15 residues. Deletions cut 0 bases from V and 0 bases from J, with 9 bases between. The CDR3 coding sequence is TGCGCCAGCAGCTTGGTTGGGCTTTTGAACACTGAAGCTTTCTTT. Translating it yields CASSLVGLLNTEAFF. Full variable domain (outside the CDR3, taken from reference TRBV5-1 and TRBJ1-1): KAGVTQTPRYLIKTRGQQVTLSCSPISGHRSVSWYQQTPGQGLQFLFEYFSETQRNKGNFPGRFSGRQFSNSRSEMNVSTLELGDSALYLCASSLVGLLNTEAFFGQGTRLTVV.

V usage is TRBV2 and J usage is TRBJ2-5, with 13 bases that match TRBD2. Trimming cost V 4 bases and J 3 bases; bases outside gene matches: 8. The germline V gene has CDR1 SNHLY and CDR2 FYNNEI. This CDR3 is 17 amino acids long. This CDR3 is CASSVPTGLAGEETQYF. Written as DNA, the CDR3 is TGTGCCAGCAGTGTCCCGACTGGACTAGCGGGGGAAGAGACCCAGTACTTC.

The rearrangement uses TRBV28 and TRBJ1-5; D unclear. V was pared by 10 bases and J by 0 bases, with 16 bases between. CDR3 length: 15 residues. Germline values: CDR1 MDHEN, CDR2 SYDVKM. The CDR3 loop is CATWEGRSSNQPQHF. Written as DNA, the CDR3 is TGTGCCACCTGGGAGGGCAGGAGTAGCAATCAGCCCCAGCATTTT.

The rearrangement uses TRBV27 and TRBJ2-5; weak D call: TRBD1 (6 bases). V gave up 5 bases and J gave up 4 bases, with 23 bases separating them. The CDR3 loop spans 17 amino acids. The germline V gene has CDR1 MNHEY and CDR2 SMNVEV (reference sequence). CDR3 bases: TGTGCCAGCAGTACTCAACTTTTACAGGGTGGAGGAGAGACCCAGTACTTC. It is translated as CASSTQLLQGGGETQYF.

This clone has just a few counts. The chain carries TRBV6-4 and TRBJ2-3; D perhaps matches TRBD2 (6 bases). The germline V gene encodes CDR1 MRHNA and CDR2 SNTAGT. The V gene lost 6 bases and the J gene lost 6 bases, with 13 bases spanning the gap. The CDR3 runs to 13 residues. CDR3 bases: TGTGCCAGCAGCGCGACTAGGGGCGATACGCAGTATTTT. Its translation is CASSATRGDTQYF.

V and J are TRBV9 and TRBJ2-7; D possibly corresponds to TRBD1 (5 bases). The CDR3 is 12 residues long. V was cut by 4 bases and J by 4 bases, with 9 bases left in between. In germline, CDR1 is SGDLS, CDR2 YYNGEE. CDR3 protein: CASSPTGYEQYF. In DNA form, the CDR3 reads TGTGCCAGCAGCCCTACAGGTTACGAGCAGTACTTC. Variable domain in full (rest from reference TRBV9 and TRBJ2-7): DSGVTQTPKHLITATGQRVTLRCSPRSGDLSVYWYQQSLDQGLQFLIQYYNGEERAKGNILERFSAQQFPDLHSELNLSSLELGDSALYFCASSPTGYEQYFGPGTRLTVT.

The chain links TRBV6-6 to TRBJ1-2; 9 nucleotides line up with TRBD1. The CDR3 is made up of 16 amino acids. Per germline, CDR1 MNHNY and CDR2 SVGAGI (reference sequence). V trimming: 6 bases; J trimming: 2 bases; junction bases outside the gene matches: 10. CDR3 coding DNA: TGTGCCAGCAGGGAACGGGACAGGGAACTCAACTATGGCTACACCTTC. As protein: CASRERDRELNYGYTF.

The chain couples TRBV10-3 to TRBJ1-2, with no clear D. Looked up from germline, CDR1 is ENHRY and CDR2 is SYGVKD. V shed 3 bases and J shed 4 bases, with 9 bases lying between them. This CDR3 region has 13 residues. The CDR3 DNA reads TGTGCCATCAGTGATGAACGCGCCTATGGCTACACCTTC. This codes for CAISDERAYGYTF.

The chain employs TRBV27 and TRBJ2-2, with TRBD2 matching 12 bases. Germline assignment: CDR1 MNHEY and CDR2 SMNVEV (reference sequence). The V and J ends lost 5 bases and 5 bases, in that order; junction bases with no gene match: 9. The CDR3 consists of 17 residues. CDR3 sequence (DNA): TGTGCCAGCAGTGGGTCTAGCGGGAGGGTGGGGACCGGGGAGCTGTTTTTT. Protein sequence: CASSGSSGRVGTGELFF.

This chain links TRBV7-2 with TRBJ1-2; 7 bases agree with TRBD1. The length of the CDR3 is 12 residues. The germline V gene has CDR1 SGHTA and CDR2 FQGNSA. J gave up 10 bases and V 3 bases, and 5 bases lay outside the gene matches. The CDR3: CASSFRQGDYTF. The CDR3, as DNA: TGTGCCAGCAGCTTCAGACAGGGCGACTACACCTTC.

This chain links TRBV10-3 with TRBJ1-2; 7 positions match TRBD1. After removal of 7 bases from V and 3 bases from J, the junction contained 14 bases not matched to a gene. The CDR3 is made up of 16 amino acids. Germline V gene sequence: CDR1 ENHRY, CDR2 SYGVKD. The CDR3 DNA is TGTGCCATCACCCCCTCGACAGGGAAGTTGGACTATGGCTACACCTTC. Translating it yields CAITPSTGKLDYGYTF.

In its sample, this clone was seen a few times. The chain recombines TRBV11-1 with TRBJ1-1; unclear D gene. Trimming left V 1 base short and J 1 base short, with 7 bases between. The CDR3 is 14 amino acids. Per the germline V gene, CDR1 is SGHAT and CDR2 is FQDESV (reference sequence). The chain's CDR3 is CASSLDGGNTEAFF. As DNA, the CDR3 is TGTGCCAGCAGCTTAGACGGTGGGAACACTGAAGCTTTCTTT.

This rearrangement joins TRBV29-1 to TRBJ2-7; weak D call: TRBD2 (5 bases). The germline gives CDR1 SQVTM, CDR2 ANQGSEA. The V and J ends lost 3 bases and 6 bases respectively, with 12 bases between them. This CDR3 has 12 residues. The CDR3: CSVDSPRGEQYF. The DNA of the CDR3 is TGCAGCGTTGATTCCCCTCGGGGCGAGCAGTACTTC.

The V gene is TRBV28, the J gene TRBJ2-6; D is perhaps TRBD1 (5 bases). The CDR3 covers 18 residues. Deletions cut 4 bases from V and 2 bases from J, with 18 bases between. Germline V gives CDR1 MDHEN, CDR2 SYDVKM. CDR3 sequence: CASSWQGGILAGANVLTF. In DNA, the CDR3 is TGTGCCAGCAGTTGGCAGGGCGGAATCTTGGCTGGGGCCAACGTCCTGACTTTC.

This clone was recorded once. This chain links TRBV28 with TRBJ2-1, with D tentatively TRBD1 (6 bases). The CDR3 length is 15 residues. Deletions cut 8 bases from V and 4 bases from J, with 18 bases between. Germline-derived CDR1 and CDR2 are MDHEN and SYDVKM. The CDR3 here is CASGASPRGYNEQFF. The CDR3 DNA reads as TGTGCCAGCGGGGCCTCTCCCAGGGGTTACAATGAGCAGTTCTTC.

The gene calls are TRBV6-1 and TRBJ2-7; perhaps TRBD2 as D (5 bases). The V gene's germline CDR1 is MNHNS and CDR2 SASEGT. The CDR3 has 14 residues. Trimming pared 4 bases from V and 3 bases from J, leaving 13 bases between. The CDR3 protein is CASSAVFRGYEQYF. DNA for the CDR3: TGTGCCAGCAGTGCTGTCTTCCGGGGCTACGAGCAGTACTTC.

The sample holds a few counts of this clone. This chain links TRBV19 with TRBJ2-1; D perhaps matches TRBD1 (6 bases). Trimming took 7 bases from V and 3 from J, leaving 13 bases between them. The germline V gene encodes CDR1 LNHDA and CDR2 SQIVND (reference sequence). The CDR3 contains 14 residues. CDR3 in DNA: TGTGCCAGTACCCTCACACAGGGCTACAATGAGCAGTTCTTC. The encoded protein is CASTLTQGYNEQFF.

The V gene is TRBV11-2, the J gene TRBJ2-3; TRBD2 agrees at 13 bases. The CDR3 has 17 amino acids. Germline values: CDR1 SGHAT, CDR2 FQNNGV. The V segment lost 5 bases and the J segment 4 bases; nucleotides outside the gene matches: 9. CDR3 DNA: TGTGCCAGCAGCCCCGGCGGACTAGCGGGAGAGGCAGATACGCAGTATTTT. Its protein is CASSPGGLAGEADTQYF. The whole variable domain, remainder taken from reference TRBV11-2 and TRBJ2-3, is EAGVAQSPRYKIIEKRQSVAFWCNPISGHATLYWYQQILGQGPKLLIQFQNNGVVDDSQLPKDRFSAERLKGVDSTLKIQPAKLEDSAVYLCASSPGGLAGEADTQYFGPGTRLTVL.

The chain's CDR3 is CASGNNRAYGDTEAFF. CDR3 nucleotides: TGTGCCAGCGGCAACAACAGGGCGTACGGGGACACTGAAGCTTTCTTT. The V gene is TRBV6-6, the J gene TRBJ1-1, with a weak D call TRBD1 (6 bases). The germline CDR1 and CDR2 sequences are MNHNY and SVGAGI (reference sequence). This CDR3 is built from 16 residues. V was shortened by 8 bases and J by 3 bases, with 22 bases between the two germline ends.

This sequence joins TRBV6-5 and TRBJ2-7, with 10 bases fitting TRBD2. Germline values: CDR1 MNHEY, CDR2 SVGAGI. Losses at the gene ends were 8 bases for V and 6 bases for J; bases not matched to a gene: 13. CDR3 length: 15 amino acids. CDR3 loop: CASLSPRVAGGEQYF. In DNA, the CDR3 is TGTGCCAGCCTCTCCCCAAGGGTAGCGGGAGGCGAGCAGTACTTC.